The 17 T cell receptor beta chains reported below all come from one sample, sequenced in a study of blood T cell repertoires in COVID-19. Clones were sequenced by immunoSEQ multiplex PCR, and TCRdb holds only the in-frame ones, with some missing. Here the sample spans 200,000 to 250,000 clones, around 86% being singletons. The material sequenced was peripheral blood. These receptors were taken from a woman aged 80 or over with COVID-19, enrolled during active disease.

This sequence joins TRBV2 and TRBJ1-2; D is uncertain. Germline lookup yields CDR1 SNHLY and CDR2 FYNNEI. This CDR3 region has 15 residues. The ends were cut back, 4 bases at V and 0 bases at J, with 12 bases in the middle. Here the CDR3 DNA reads TGTGCCAGCAGTGTAGAGTTGATAGCTAACTATGGCTACACCTTC. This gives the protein CASSVELIANYGYTF.

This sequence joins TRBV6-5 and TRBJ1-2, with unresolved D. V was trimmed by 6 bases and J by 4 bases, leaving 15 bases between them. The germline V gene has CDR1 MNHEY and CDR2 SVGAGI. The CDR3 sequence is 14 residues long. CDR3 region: CASSFRTGGYGYTF. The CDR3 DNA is TGTGCCAGCAGCTTCCGGACTGGTGGCTATGGCTACACCTTC.

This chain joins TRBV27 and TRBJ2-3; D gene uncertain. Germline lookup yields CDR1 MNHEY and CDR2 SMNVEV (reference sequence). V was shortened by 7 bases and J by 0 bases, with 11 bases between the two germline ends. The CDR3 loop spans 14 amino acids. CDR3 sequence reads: CASTLPLSTDTQYF. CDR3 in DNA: TGTGCCAGCACCCTCCCCCTTAGCACAGATACGCAGTATTTT.

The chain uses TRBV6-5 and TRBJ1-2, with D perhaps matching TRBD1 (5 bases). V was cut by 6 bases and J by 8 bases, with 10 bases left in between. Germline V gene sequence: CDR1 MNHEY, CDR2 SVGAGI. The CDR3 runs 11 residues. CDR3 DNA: TGTGCCAGCAGAAGGGACTGGGGCTACACCTTC. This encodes CASRRDWGYTF.

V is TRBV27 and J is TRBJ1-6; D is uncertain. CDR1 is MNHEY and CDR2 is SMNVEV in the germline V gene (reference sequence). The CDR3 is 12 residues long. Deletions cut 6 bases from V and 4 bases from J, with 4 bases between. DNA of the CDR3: TGTGCCAGCAGACTTTATAATTCACCCCTCCACTTT. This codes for CASRLYNSPLHF.

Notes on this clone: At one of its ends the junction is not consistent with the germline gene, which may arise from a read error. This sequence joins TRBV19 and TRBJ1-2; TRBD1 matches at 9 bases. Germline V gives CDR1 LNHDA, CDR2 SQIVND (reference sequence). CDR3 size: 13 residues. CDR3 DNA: TGTGCCAGTAGTATAAAGGGACAGGGTGAATTTTCTTTC. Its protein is CASSIKGQGEFSF.

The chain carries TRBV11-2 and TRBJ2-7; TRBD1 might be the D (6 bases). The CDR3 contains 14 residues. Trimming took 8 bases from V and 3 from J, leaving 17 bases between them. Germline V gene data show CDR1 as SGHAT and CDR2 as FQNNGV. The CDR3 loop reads CASRVIGQSYEQYV. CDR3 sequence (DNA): TGTGCCAGCCGAGTAATCGGACAGAGCTACGAGCAGTACGTC.

This chain's CDR3 is CASSNGQGKNQPQHF. In DNA, the CDR3 is TGCGCCAGCAGCAACGGACAGGGCAAGAATCAGCCCCAGCATTTT. The rearrangement links TRBV5-1 to TRBJ1-5, with 8 bases lining up with TRBD1. This CDR3 spans 15 amino acids. The V and J ends lost 4 bases and 4 bases, in that order; junction bases with no gene match: 7. Germline-derived CDR1 and CDR2 are SGHRS and YFSETQ.

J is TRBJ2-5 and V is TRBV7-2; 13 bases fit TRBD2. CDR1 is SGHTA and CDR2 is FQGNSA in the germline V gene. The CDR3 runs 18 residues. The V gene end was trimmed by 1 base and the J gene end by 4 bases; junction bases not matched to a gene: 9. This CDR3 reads CASSLGALAGGKGETQYF. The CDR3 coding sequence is TGTGCCAGCAGCTTAGGAGCACTAGCGGGGGGGAAGGGAGAGACCCAGTACTTC.

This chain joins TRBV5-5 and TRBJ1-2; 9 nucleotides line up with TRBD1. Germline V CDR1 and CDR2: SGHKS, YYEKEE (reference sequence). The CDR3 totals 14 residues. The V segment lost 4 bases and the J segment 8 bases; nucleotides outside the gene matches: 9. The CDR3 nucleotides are TGTGCCAGCAGCCATCTACAGGGGGCAGGGGGCTACACCTTC. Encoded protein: CASSHLQGAGGYTF.

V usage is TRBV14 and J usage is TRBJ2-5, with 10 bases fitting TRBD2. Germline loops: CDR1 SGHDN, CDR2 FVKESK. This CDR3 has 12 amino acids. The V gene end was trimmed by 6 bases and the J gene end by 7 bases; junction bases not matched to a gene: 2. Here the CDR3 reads CASRRTSGTQYF. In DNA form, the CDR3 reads TGTGCCAGCAGACGGACTAGCGGGACCCAGTACTTC.

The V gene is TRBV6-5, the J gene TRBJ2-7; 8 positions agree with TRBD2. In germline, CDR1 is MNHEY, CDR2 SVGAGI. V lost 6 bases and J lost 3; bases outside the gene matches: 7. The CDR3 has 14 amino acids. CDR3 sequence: CASRYSGTSYEQYF. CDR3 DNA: TGTGCCAGCAGGTATAGCGGGACAAGCTACGAGCAGTACTTC.

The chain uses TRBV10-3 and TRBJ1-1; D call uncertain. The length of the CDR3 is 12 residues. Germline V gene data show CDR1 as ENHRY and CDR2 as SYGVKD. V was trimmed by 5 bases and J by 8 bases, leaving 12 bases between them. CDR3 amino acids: CAISHSSGEAFF. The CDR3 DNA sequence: TGTGCCATCAGTCACTCCTCGGGGGAAGCTTTCTTT.

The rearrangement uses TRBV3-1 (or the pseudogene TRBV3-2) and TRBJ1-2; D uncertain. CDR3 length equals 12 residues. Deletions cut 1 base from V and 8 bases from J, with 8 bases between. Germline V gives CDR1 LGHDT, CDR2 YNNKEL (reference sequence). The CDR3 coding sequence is TGTGCCAGCAGCCAAGCACGGCGGGGCTACACCTTC. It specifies CASSQARRGYTF.

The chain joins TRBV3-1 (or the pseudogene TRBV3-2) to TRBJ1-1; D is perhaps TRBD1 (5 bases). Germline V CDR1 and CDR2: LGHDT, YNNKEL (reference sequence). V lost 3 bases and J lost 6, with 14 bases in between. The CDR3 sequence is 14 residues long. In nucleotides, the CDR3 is TGTGCCAGCAGCCACTGGGGCAGAGATGCTGAAGCTTTCTTT. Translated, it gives CASSHWGRDAEAFF.

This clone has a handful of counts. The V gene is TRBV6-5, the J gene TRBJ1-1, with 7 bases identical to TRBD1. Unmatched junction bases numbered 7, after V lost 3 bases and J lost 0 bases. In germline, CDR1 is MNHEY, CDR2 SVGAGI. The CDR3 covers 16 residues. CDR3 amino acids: CASSYGGGAMNTEAFF. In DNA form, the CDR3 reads TGTGCCAGCAGTTATGGAGGGGGCGCTATGAACACTGAAGCTTTCTTT.

The CDR3 coding sequence is TGTGCCAGCAGCTCCTCGGGTGCTGGAAACACCATATATTTT. Its protein product is CASSSSGAGNTIYF. The chain joins TRBV5-6 to TRBJ1-3; no clear D gene. V was pared by 3 bases and J by 2 bases, with 9 bases between. The CDR3 loop spans 14 amino acids. The germline V gene has CDR1 SGHDT and CDR2 YYEEEE.